Listed here is a single T cell receptor beta chain. Germline values: CDR1 SGHTS, CDR2 YDEGEE. The V end lost 4 bases, the J end lost 0 bases, and 17 bases lay between the germline ends. CDR3 length: 17 amino acids. Profiling relied on immunoSEQ multiplex PCR, and the TCRdb table lists in-frame clones only, not all of them. The sample holds about 48,000 clones, 93% seen once. This sample was taken from a study of control samples from healthy donors and cancer patients. The clonotype originates from a woman aged 50 to 65 with head and neck cancer. The sequenced sample consisted of PBMCs. The chain recombines TRBV5-8 with TRBJ1-5, with D hard to call. The CDR3 reads CASSLKTTSYSNQPQHF. The CDR3 coding sequence is TGTGCCAGCAGCCTAAAAACGACGTCGTATAGCAATCAGCCCCAGCATTTT.